This T cell receptor beta chain was found in a study of T cells in Graves' hyperthyroidism and ophthalmopathy. Regions amplified from RNA transcripts were the TCR beta CDR3 regions. Primed by the HTBI set, a first-round RT-PCR was run on the TCR CDR3. MiXCR was run by TCRdb on the multiplex PCR reads, yielding one entry per CDR3 protein. Among approximately 560,000 distinct CDR3 sequences, about half were seen once, and the ten largest hold 8.2%. This CDR3 spans 13 amino acids. V gave up 10 bases and J gave up 6 bases, with 19 bases separating them. Germline V gene data show CDR1 as ENHRY and CDR2 as SYGVKD. Points on this clonotype: Its antigen remains unidentified.

The definition of stable Graves' hyperthyroidism was no ophthalmopathy progression within 18 months. Study observations and caveats: Blood held most thyroid clonotypes expanded above 0.001 frequency. Ophthalmopathy cases were set apart from stable hyperthyroidism by a 13 V-J model.

Input material: peripheral blood or thyroid tissue (not recorded which). V usage is TRBV10-3 and J usage is TRBJ2-7; no firm D call. The receptor comes from a woman aged 18-35 years with Graves' hyperthyroidism. The CDR3 sequence: CANSQDVISEQYF. The CDR3 nucleotides are TGTGCCAACAGCCAAGATGTCATCTCCGAGCAGTACTTC.